Reported below is one TCR beta chain. Repertoires were generated with immunoSEQ multiplex PCR, while TCRdb's copy carries only in-frame clones and drops some. The sample lists tens of thousands of clones; approximately 90% were seen once. The germline CDR1 and CDR2 sequences are SGHAT and FQNNGV. Losses at the gene ends were 5 bases for V and 13 bases for J; bases not matched to a gene: 7. This CDR3 has 14 amino acids. This sample stems from a study of stem cell transplantation in POMP-related autoinflammatory disease. In the study overall: The study hypothesized thymoproteasome defects skew the TRB repertoire via impaired CD8+ selection. Before transplant: CD4+ naive skewing, low CD8+ proportions, reduced cytokine secretion.

The specimen comprised CD4+ T cells from PBMCs, sampled after stem cell transplantation. The receptor's source is a human patient with POMP-related autoinflammation and immune dysregulation (PRAID). The graft donor may account for some of the T cells. The chain employs TRBV11-2 and TRBJ2-1, with 14 bases identical to TRBD2. The CDR3 spells CASSPGLAGVGQFF. The CDR3 nucleotides read TGTGCCAGCAGCCCGGGACTAGCGGGAGTCGGACAGTTCTTC.